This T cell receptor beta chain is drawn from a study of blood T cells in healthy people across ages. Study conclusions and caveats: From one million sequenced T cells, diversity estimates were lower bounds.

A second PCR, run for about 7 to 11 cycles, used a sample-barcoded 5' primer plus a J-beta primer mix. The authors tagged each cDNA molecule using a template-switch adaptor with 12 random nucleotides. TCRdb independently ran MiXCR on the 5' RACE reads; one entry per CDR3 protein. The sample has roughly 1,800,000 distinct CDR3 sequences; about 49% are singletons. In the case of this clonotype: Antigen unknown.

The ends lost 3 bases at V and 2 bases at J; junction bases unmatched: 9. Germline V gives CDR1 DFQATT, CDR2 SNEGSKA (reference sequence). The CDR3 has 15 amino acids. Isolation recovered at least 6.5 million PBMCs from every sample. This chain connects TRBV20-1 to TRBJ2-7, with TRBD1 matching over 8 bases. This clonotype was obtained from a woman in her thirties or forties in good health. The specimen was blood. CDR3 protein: CSASPRTGSPYEQYF. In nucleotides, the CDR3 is TGCAGTGCTAGCCCCAGGACAGGGTCCCCCTACGAGCAGTACTTC.